These 21 T cell receptor beta chains share one sample of origin, sequenced in a study of T cell changes during pregnancy in multiple sclerosis (dated by TCRdb to between 2018 and 2021). The method behind the library was the immunoSEQ multiplex PCR assay. Sourced from immuneACCESS, this table was stored by TCRdb with only in-frame sequences that have V and J called. A share of the clones is absent; for the studies checked, an unresolved V gene accounts for under half, and the remainder has no known explanation. The sample has around 100,000 clones on record, 85% to 95% of them singletons. The ten largest clones add up to about 0.88% of the sample. The sequenced sample was peripheral blood, obtained after pregnancy. The receptors stem from a female donor with multiple sclerosis, enrolled in a pregnancy study.

The chain employs TRBV29-1 and TRBJ1-3, with TRBD1 matching over 9 bases. CDR3 size: 13 residues. CDR1 and CDR2 (germline): SQVTM, ANQGSEA. Trimming at V came to 7 bases and at J to 2 bases, leaving 3 bases not matched to a gene. The CDR3: CSAGTGTGNTIYF. Written as DNA, the CDR3 is TGCAGCGCCGGGACAGGGACTGGAAACACCATATATTTT.

This clone appeared once. The chain has TRBV5-4 and TRBJ1-1, with a weak D call TRBD1 (6 bases). Germline CDR1 reads SGHNT; CDR2 reads YYREEE (reference sequence). The ends were cut back, 0 bases at V and 5 bases at J, with 11 bases in the middle. The CDR3 contains 14 residues. CDR3 sequence: CASSLGQEVTEAFF. The DNA of the CDR3 is TGTGCCAGCAGCTTGGGACAGGAGGTAACTGAAGCTTTCTTT.

This chain joins TRBV2 and TRBJ1-1; maybe TRBD1 (5 bases). V shed 5 bases and J shed 3 bases, with 10 bases lying between them. This CDR3 is 13 amino acids long. CDR1 and CDR2 (germline): SNHLY, FYNNEI. The CDR3: CASSPGGDTEAFF. The CDR3, as DNA: TGTGCCAGCAGTCCTGGGGGGGACACTGAAGCTTTCTTT.

V gene TRBV27 combines with J gene TRBJ2-7; D remains unclear. The CDR3 is 13 amino acids. The V end lost 6 bases, the J end lost 0 bases, and 9 bases lay between the germline ends. CDR1 MNHEY and CDR2 SMNVEV come from the germline V gene (reference sequence). The CDR3 DNA is TGTGCCAGCAGACAATCTGACTCCTACGAGCAGTACTTC. Its translation is CASRQSDSYEQYF.

The CDR3 DNA follows: TGTGCCAGCATCCTTCAGGGTGAATTGGCATACGAGCAGTACTTC. This encodes CASILQGELAYEQYF. The chain uses TRBV9 and TRBJ2-7; maybe TRBD1 (5 bases). Germline CDR1 reads SGDLS; CDR2 reads YYNGEE. The CDR3 is 15 residues long. V lost 6 bases to trimming and J lost 4 bases, with 20 bases between them.

The chain couples TRBV7-2 to TRBJ2-3, with 12 nucleotides matching TRBD2. J was trimmed by 8 bases and V by 5 bases; bases with no gene match: 11. The V gene's germline CDR1 is SGHTA and CDR2 FQGNSA. The CDR3 has 16 residues. CDR3 amino acids: CASSPRTSGAFGTQYF. CDR3 nucleotides: TGTGCCAGCAGCCCACGGACTAGCGGGGCCTTTGGTACGCAGTATTTT.

This rearrangement joins TRBV6-5 to TRBJ2-7; 7 bases map to TRBD1. This CDR3 is 14 amino acids long. Looked up from germline, CDR1 is MNHEY and CDR2 is SVGAGI. V shed 5 bases and J 3 bases; nucleotides not matched to a gene: 7. CDR3 sequence (DNA): TGTGCCAGCAGTCCCAACAGGGGTCACTACGAGCAGTACTTC. Its protein is CASSPNRGHYEQYF.

In its sample, this clone was seen once. V gene TRBV30 combines with J gene TRBJ2-7; D possibly corresponds to TRBD2 (5 bases). V shed 4 bases and J shed 3 bases, with 13 bases lying between them. In germline, CDR1 is GTSNPN, CDR2 SVGIG (reference sequence). The CDR3 runs 13 residues. This chain's CDR3 is CAWKYAGIYEQYF. The CDR3 nucleotides are TGTGCCTGGAAGTACGCCGGGATCTACGAGCAGTACTTC.

The chain combines TRBV6-5 with TRBJ1-2; the D gene is possibly TRBD1 (6 bases). Trimming removed 6 bases from V and 4 bases from J, with 12 bases in between. The CDR3 is made up of 13 amino acids. From germline, CDR1 is MNHEY and CDR2 SVGAGI. This CDR3 reads CASRGGGVYGYTF. The CDR3 DNA sequence: TGTGCCAGCAGGGGTGGGGGCGTCTATGGCTACACCTTC.

This chain uses TRBV4-3 with TRBJ2-2; 9 bases fit TRBD1. CDR3 length equals 15 residues. V lost 3 bases and J lost 3; bases outside the gene matches: 2. From germline, CDR1 is LGHNA and CDR2 YSLEER. CDR3: CASSQDRGHTGELFF. CDR3 sequence (DNA): TGCGCCAGCAGCCAGGACAGGGGCCACACCGGGGAGCTGTTTTTT.

This clone was detected only once. Written as DNA, the CDR3 is TGTGCCAGCAGTGAACCGGACAGGGCGAACACCGGGGAGCTGTTTTTT. Protein: CASSEPDRANTGELFF. The V call is TRBV2, the J call TRBJ2-2, with 8 bases that match TRBD1. V gave up 2 bases and J gave up 0 bases; unmatched junction bases: 2. The CDR3 spans 16 residues. Germline assignment: CDR1 SNHLY and CDR2 FYNNEI.

The chain links TRBV18 to TRBJ1-5; D may be TRBD1 (6 bases). CDR1 KGHSH and CDR2 LQKENI come from the germline V gene. The CDR3 extends over 15 amino acids. Trimming pared 2 bases from V and 6 bases from J, leaving 14 bases between. Written as DNA, the CDR3 is TGTGCCAGCTCACCAACAGGGCAACCCAGTCAGCCCCAGCATTTT. This sequence encodes CASSPTGQPSQPQHF.

The CDR3: CASSLTSVGRMRNEQFF. The CDR3 region has the DNA TGTGCCAGCAGCTTAACTAGCGTAGGGAGGATGAGGAATGAGCAGTTCTTC. This chain joins TRBV7-6 and TRBJ2-1; 7 bases are shared with TRBD2. Germline values: CDR1 SGHVS, CDR2 FNYEAQ. CDR3 length equals 17 residues. The V gene end was trimmed by 2 bases and the J gene end by 7 bases; junction bases not matched to a gene: 14.

The chain couples TRBV2 to TRBJ2-5; TRBD2 matches 12 bases. CDR1 is SNHLY, CDR2 FYNNEI, per germline. The CDR3 is made up of 17 amino acids. The ends lost 1 base at V and 5 bases at J; junction bases unmatched: 8. The CDR3 loop is CASSEGWTSGTLETQYF. The CDR3 bases are TGTGCCAGCAGTGAAGGTTGGACTAGCGGGACCTTGGAGACCCAGTACTTC.

The chain links TRBV14 to TRBJ2-1; D is perhaps TRBD2 (5 bases). This CDR3 has 14 amino acids. V shed 4 bases and J shed 3 bases, with 10 bases lying between them. The germline V gene encodes CDR1 SGHDN and CDR2 FVKESK. The CDR3 nucleotides read TGTGCCAGCAGCCCGAACCGGGACTACAATGAGCAGTTCTTC. Amino acid sequence: CASSPNRDYNEQFF. Full variable domain (remainder filled in from reference TRBV14 and TRBJ2-1): EAGVTQFPSHSVIEKGQTVTLRCDPISGHDNLYWYRRVMGKEIKFLLHFVKESKQDESGMPNNRFLAERTGGTYSTLKVQPAELEDSGVYFCASSPNRDYNEQFFGPGTRLTVL.

The chain uses TRBV4-1 and TRBJ1-1; D gene uncertain. Germline lookup yields CDR1 MGHRA and CDR2 YSYEKL. Trimming shortened V by 0 bases and J by 6 bases, and 11 bases separated the two germline ends. CDR3 length equals 14 residues. The CDR3 region has the DNA TGCGCCAGCAGCCAAGATGGAGACGCGGCTGAAGCTTTCTTT. Translating gives CASSQDGDAAEAFF.

The chain employs TRBV5-4 and TRBJ1-1, with 7 bases that match TRBD1. V lost 7 bases to trimming and J lost 1 base; unmatched junction nucleotides: 10. Germline lookup yields CDR1 SGHNT and CDR2 YYREEE (reference sequence). The CDR3 spans 15 residues. For the CDR3, the DNA is TGTGCCAGCGGGGGTAAAGGGGACAGGAACACTGAAGCTTTCTTT. This sequence encodes CASGGKGDRNTEAFF.

In DNA form, the CDR3 reads TGTGCCAGCAGCTCTGGACTAGCGGGGGGGCCATTGGAGACCCAGTACTTC. Amino acid sequence: CASSSGLAGGPLETQYF. The V call is TRBV7-3, the J call TRBJ2-5, with 15 bases matching TRBD2. The CDR3 has 17 amino acids. In germline, CDR1 is SGHTA, CDR2 FQGTGA. V was clipped by 4 bases and J by 5 bases; unmatched bases: 8.

The CDR3: CASSVVADQYNEQFF. The CDR3 coding sequence is TGTGCCAGCAGCGTAGTGGCAGATCAGTACAATGAGCAGTTCTTC. The gene calls are TRBV9 and TRBJ2-1; no definite D call. Trimming stripped 0 bases from V and 4 bases from J, with 11 bases between. Germline V gene lookup returns CDR1 SGDLS and CDR2 YYNGEE. The CDR3 covers 15 residues.

This clone was counted many times. The chain employs TRBV5-8 and TRBJ1-5, with no clear D. The germline CDR1 and CDR2 sequences are SGHTS and YDEGEE. Deletions cut 2 bases from V and 2 bases from J, with 11 bases between. The length of the CDR3 is 15 residues. The CDR3: CASSFTFLGNQPQHF. CDR3 bases: TGTGCCAGCAGCTTTACATTTTTGGGCAATCAGCCCCAGCATTTT.

This chain connects TRBV2 to TRBJ2-7, with D perhaps matching TRBD2 (6 bases). CDR1 SNHLY and CDR2 FYNNEI come from the germline V gene. There are 14 residues in the CDR3. Trimming took 7 bases from V and 2 from J, leaving 15 bases between them. Here the CDR3 DNA reads TGTGCCAGCAAACCGGGAGACCCCCCCTACGAGCAGTACTTC. This codes for CASKPGDPPYEQYF. Looking up the rest from reference TRBV2 and TRBJ2-7 gives the full variable domain: EPEVTQTPSHQVTQMGQEVILRCVPISNHLYFYWYRQILGQKVEFLVSFYNNEISEKSEIFDDQFSVERPDGSNFTLKIRSTKLEDSAMYFCASKPGDPPYEQYFGPGTRLTVT.